Each of the 11 T cell receptor beta chains below was sequenced from the same sample in a study of T cell repertoires in cytomegalovirus infection. TCRdb called the reads again in MiXCR, with one record for every CDR3 protein. The data show about half a million distinct CDR3 sequences, about 42% seen once. Their target antigens are unknown. This specimen consisted of cultured PBMCs, obtained from culture after CMV antigen stimulation. The receptors come from a human donor in good health (CMV status not recorded). Some clones in this sample may be carry-over from other donors' samples.

The chain joins TRBV7-9 to TRBJ1-3, with a tentative D call TRBD1 (5 bases). CDR3 size: 15 residues. V dropped 7 bases and J dropped 1 base, with 14 bases sitting between them. Germline CDR1 and CDR2: SEHNR and FQNEAQ (reference sequence). The DNA of the CDR3 is TGTGCCAGCATCAATGACAGTCCGTCTGGAAACACCATATATTTT. Translated: CASINDSPSGNTIYF.

V is TRBV19 and J is TRBJ1-5; 9 bases align to TRBD1. Germline CDR1 LNHDA, CDR2 SQIVND (reference sequence). V trimming: 7 bases; J trimming: 4 bases; junction bases outside the gene matches: 5. The CDR3 consists of 14 residues. CDR3 DNA: TGTGCCAGTAACTTAGGACAGGGGAATCAGCCCCAGCATTTT. Translated: CASNLGQGNQPQHF.

The V and J genes are TRBV7-6 and TRBJ2-7, with TRBD1 identical over 7 bases. With V trimmed by 5 bases and J by 2 bases, 6 bases remained unmatched. This CDR3 comprises 14 residues. Germline V gene lookup returns CDR1 SGHVS and CDR2 FNYEAQ. CDR3 protein: CASSPRDRTYEQYF. DNA of the CDR3: TGTGCCAGCAGCCCAAGGGACAGAACCTACGAGCAGTACTTC.

This clonotype was detected only a few times. The genes are TRBV7-2 and TRBJ1-4; maybe TRBD1 (5 bases). Trimming removed 0 bases from V and 2 bases from J, with 10 bases in between. CDR1 is SGHTA, CDR2 FQGNSA, per germline. This CDR3 is 16 amino acids long. This CDR3 reads CASSLAGLGTNEKLFF. The CDR3 nucleotides are TGTGCCAGCAGCTTAGCGGGGCTCGGTACTAATGAAAAACTGTTTTTT.

This clonotype appeared once. V gene TRBV20-1 combines with J gene TRBJ2-7, with D maybe TRBD2 (6 bases). CDR1 is DFQATT, CDR2 SNEGSKA, per germline (reference sequence). The CDR3 runs to 13 residues. V was clipped by 6 bases and J by 2 bases, with 14 bases between them. CDR3 sequence reads: CSATGLHPYEQYF. The CDR3 DNA reads TGCAGTGCAACGGGACTCCACCCCTACGAGCAGTACTTC.

This chain uses TRBV10-3 with TRBJ2-3; 7 nucleotides match TRBD1. J lost 4 bases, V lost 10 bases, and 17 bases had no gene match. Germline V gene data show CDR1 as ENHRY and CDR2 as SYGVKD. The CDR3 is 16 amino acids. CDR3 region: CATHDTSGTAPDTQYF. The CDR3 DNA reads as TGTGCCACTCATGACACCTCCGGGACAGCCCCAGATACGCAGTATTTT.

Here the CDR3 DNA reads TGTGCCAGCAGTTACGGGCGGGGAGAGACCCAGTACTTC. Translated, it gives CASSYGRGETQYF. This chain connects TRBV6-1 to TRBJ2-5, with a weak D call TRBD2 (6 bases). V lost 5 bases and J 4 bases, leaving 11 bases between the germline ends. The germline V gene has CDR1 MNHNS and CDR2 SASEGT. The CDR3 length is 13 residues.

CDR3 sequence: CASSWLGQPQHF. The CDR3 coding sequence is TGTGCCAGCAGTTGGTTGGGTCAGCCCCAGCATTTT. This chain joins TRBV6-6 and TRBJ1-5; the D is unclear. The CDR3 contains 12 residues. Germline CDR1 is MNHNY and CDR2 is SVGAGI (reference sequence). The V end was cut by 4 bases, the J end by 6 bases, with 7 bases between.

The chain links TRBV12-3 or TRBV12-4 to TRBJ2-7, with 13 bases lining up with TRBD2. The V and J ends lost 2 bases and 6 bases, in that order; junction bases with no gene match: 4. The CDR3 covers 15 residues. DNA of the CDR3: TGTGCCAGCAGTTTAAGACTAGCGGGGGGACGCGAGCAGTACTTC. Protein sequence: CASSLRLAGGREQYF.

This sequence joins TRBV6-1 and TRBJ2-5, with D possibly being TRBD2 (5 bases). The CDR3 sequence is 14 residues long. The V end was cut by 0 bases, the J end by 7 bases, with 12 bases between. Germline CDR1 is MNHNS and CDR2 is SASEGT. The DNA of the CDR3 is TGTGCCAGCAGTGAAGCGAGGGCATTGGGGACCCAGTACTTC. The encoded protein is CASSEARALGTQYF.

V usage is TRBV14 and J usage is TRBJ2-1; 11 bases match TRBD2. The CDR3 runs to 17 residues. Trimming cost V 5 bases and J 1 base; bases outside gene matches: 7. Germline assignment: CDR1 SGHDN and CDR2 FVKESK. The CDR3, as DNA: TGTGCCAGCAGCGCTATCCGGACTAGCGGGTCCTACAATGAGCAGTTCTTC. Its translation: CASSAIRTSGSYNEQFF.